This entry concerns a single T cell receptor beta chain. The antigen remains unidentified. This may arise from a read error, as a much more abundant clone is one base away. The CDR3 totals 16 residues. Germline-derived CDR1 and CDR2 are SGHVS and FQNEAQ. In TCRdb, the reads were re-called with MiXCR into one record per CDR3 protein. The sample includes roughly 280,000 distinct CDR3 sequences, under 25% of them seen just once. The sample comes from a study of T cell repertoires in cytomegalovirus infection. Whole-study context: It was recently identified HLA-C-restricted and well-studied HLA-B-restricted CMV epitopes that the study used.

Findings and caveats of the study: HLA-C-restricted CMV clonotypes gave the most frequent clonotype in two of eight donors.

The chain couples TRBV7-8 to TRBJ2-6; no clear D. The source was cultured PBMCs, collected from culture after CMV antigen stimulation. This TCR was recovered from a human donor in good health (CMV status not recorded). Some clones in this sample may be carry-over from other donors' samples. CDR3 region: CARSLIRSSGANVLTF. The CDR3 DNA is TGTGCCAGAAGCTTAATAAGGTCCTCTGGGGCCAACGTCCTGACTTTC.